The subject of this entry is one T cell receptor (beta chain). Its specificity is not known. CDR1 and CDR2 (germline): SNHLY, FYNNEI. The CDR3 contains 13 residues. With 6 bases removed from V and 3 bases from J, the gap between germline ends came to 11 bases. These data originate in a study of shared clonotypes between healthy human individuals. Study summary: There were three CD4 naive, three CD4 memory, two CD8 naive and one CD8 memory plates per donor. Study-level findings and limits: Researchers sampled only blood; tissue repertoires likely differ. Clonotype sharing across donors was expected to vary with sequencing depth.

Using immunoSEQ multiplex PCR, the repertoire was profiled, and TCRdb retains in-frame clones only, with some absent. This table holds more than 2,000,000 clones, around 94% found once. Sequencing was done on a sample of naive CD4+ T cells sorted from blood. Described subset: CD45RA+ positively selected. The chain couples TRBV2 to TRBJ1-1; D is undetermined. The source of this sequence is a man between 18 and 35 years old in good health. The CDR3: CASSYRADTEAFF. In DNA form, the CDR3 reads TGTGCCAGCAGCTACCGGGCCGACACTGAAGCTTTCTTT.